This entry describes one TCR beta chain. The entry originates in a study of blood T cell repertoires in COVID-19. Study-level information: In each case, the material was cDNA or gDNA derived from T cells, B-cell-depleted T cells, or PBMCs.

Original processing methods: Reference gene primer amplification yielded estimated nucleated cell counts. Only in-frame clones appear in the TCRdb table, and some are missing; sequencing was by immunoSEQ multiplex PCR. That table furnishes V, J and clone size, whereas the DNA furnished D and trimming. In the table there are 95,000 or so clones, approximately 80% of which are singletons. Germline V gene data show CDR1 as SGHRS and CDR2 as YFSETQ. With 2 bases clipped from V and 3 bases from J, the junction kept 13 bases outside the gene matches. This CDR3 comprises 17 residues. The sequence came from a human donor in a cohort sampled during active COVID-19. The chain uses TRBV5-1 and TRBJ1-1; TRBD1 aligns across 7 bases. The source material was peripheral blood. The CDR3: CASSFSGTASGDTEAFF. CDR3 sequence (DNA): TGCGCCAGCAGCTTTTCCGGGACAGCCTCAGGGGACACTGAAGCTTTCTTT.